The sequence of this T cell receptor beta chain was determined in a study of shared clonotypes between healthy human individuals. Study outcomes and limitations: A handful of donors held 4.5% to 5% of naive CD4 clonotypes in common.

This clone was counted ten times or more. Its antigen remains unidentified. Splitting the CD4+ cells yielded a CD45RA+ naive subset and a CD45RA-negative memory subset. CDR3 length equals 16 residues. Germline-derived CDR1 and CDR2 are SGHRS and YFSETQ. The V segment lost 1 base and the J segment 7 bases; nucleotides outside the gene matches: 10. The repertoire was sequenced with immunoSEQ multiplex PCR; TCRdb's copy has only in-frame clones and lacks some. This table holds 1 million to 1.2 million clones, 60% to 80% found once. Sequenced sample: memory CD4+ T cells from PBMCs. The subset is: CD45RA-negative fraction. This rearrangement joins TRBV5-1 to TRBJ2-1; TRBD2 agrees at 8 bases. The sequence came from a man aged 18-30 years in good health. Some clones in this sample may be carry-over from other donors' samples. The CDR3 DNA follows: TGCGCCAGCAGCTTGCTGACTAGCGCGGTTTGGAATGAGCAGTTCTTC. Its translation: CASSLLTSAVWNEQFF.